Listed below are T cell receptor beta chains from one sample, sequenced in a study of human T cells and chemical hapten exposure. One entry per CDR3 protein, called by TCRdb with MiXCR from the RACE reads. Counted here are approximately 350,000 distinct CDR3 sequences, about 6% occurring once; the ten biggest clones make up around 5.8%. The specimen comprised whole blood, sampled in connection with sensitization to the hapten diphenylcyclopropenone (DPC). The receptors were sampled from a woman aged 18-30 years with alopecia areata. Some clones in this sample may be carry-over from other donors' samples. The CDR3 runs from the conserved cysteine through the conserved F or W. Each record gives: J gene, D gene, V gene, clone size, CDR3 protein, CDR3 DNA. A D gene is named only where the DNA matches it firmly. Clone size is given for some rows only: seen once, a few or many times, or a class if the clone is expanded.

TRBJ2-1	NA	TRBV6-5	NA	CASSYSPGKVGGEQFF	TGTGCCAGCAGTTACTCCCCAGGCAAGGTCGGAGGTGAGCAGTTCTTC
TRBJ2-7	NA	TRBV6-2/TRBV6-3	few	CASSSGGDTYEQYF	TGTGCCAGCAGTTCTGGCGGGGATACCTACGAGCAGTACTTC
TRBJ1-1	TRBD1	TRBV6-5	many	CASSQNRGWTEAFF	TGTGCCAGCAGTCAAAACAGGGGGTGGACTGAAGCTTTCTTT
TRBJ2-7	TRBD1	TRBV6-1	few	CASSSLLSQGSYEQYF	TGTGCCAGCAGTTCCCTCCTTTCACAGGGGTCGTACGAGCAGTACTTC
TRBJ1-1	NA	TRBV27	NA	CASSFLGARSAFF	TGTGCCAGCAGTTTTTTGGGGGCACGATCAGCTTTCTTT
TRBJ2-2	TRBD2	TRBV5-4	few	CASSPWTSGGPGTGELFF	TGTGCCAGCAGCCCCTGGACTAGCGGGGGGCCCGGGACCGGGGAGCTGTTTTTT
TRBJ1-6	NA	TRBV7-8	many	CASSLAQIYNSPLHF	TGTGCCAGCAGCTTAGCCCAGATATATAATTCACCCCTCCACTTT
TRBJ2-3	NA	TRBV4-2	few	CASSQAGGNTDTQYF	TGTGCCAGCAGCCAAGCGGGGGGCAATACAGATACGCAGTATTTT
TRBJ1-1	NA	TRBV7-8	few	CASSFSARTNTEAFF	TGTGCCAGCAGCTTCAGTGCCAGGACGAACACTGAAGCTTTCTTT
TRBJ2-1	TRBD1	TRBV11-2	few	CASSTRTGGNEQFF	TGTGCCAGCAGCACCCGGACAGGGGGCAATGAGCAGTTCTTC
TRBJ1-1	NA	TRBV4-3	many	CASSQASGPNTEAFF	TGCGCCAGCAGCCAAGCCAGCGGACCGAACACTGAAGCTTTCTTT
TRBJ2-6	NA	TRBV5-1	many	CASSPERGSGANVLTF	TGCGCCAGCAGCCCCGAAAGGGGAAGTGGGGCCAACGTCCTGACTTTC
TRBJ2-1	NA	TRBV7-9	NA	CASSLPGHAFAFGDEQFF	TGTGCCAGCAGCCTACCGGGACATGCATTTGCGTTCGGCGATGAGCAGTTCTTC
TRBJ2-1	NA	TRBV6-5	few	CASSYARGSYNEQFF	TGTGCCAGCAGTTACGCACGGGGGTCCTACAATGAGCAGTTCTTC
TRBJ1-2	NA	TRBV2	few	CASSEQAGSPYGYTF	TGTGCCAGCAGTGAACAGGCCGGGAGCCCCTACGGCTACACCTTC
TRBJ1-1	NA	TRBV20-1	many	CSATTGAGTEAFF	TGCAGTGCCACCACGGGGGCCGGGACTGAAGCTTTCTTT
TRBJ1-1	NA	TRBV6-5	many	CASTVGWTEAFF	TGTGCCAGCACTGTAGGGTGGACTGAAGCTTTCTTT
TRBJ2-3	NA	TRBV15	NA	CATSGLSTDTQYF	TGTGCCACAAGCGGGCTGAGCACAGATACGCAGTATTTT
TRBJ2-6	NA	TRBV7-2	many	CASSLVVSGANVLTF	TGTGCCAGCAGCTTAGTAGTGAGTGGGGCCAACGTCCTGACTTTC
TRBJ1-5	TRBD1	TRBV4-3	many	CASSLSRDRDDGQPQHF	TGCGCCAGCAGCCTCTCCCGGGACAGGGATGATGGGCAGCCCCAGCATTTT
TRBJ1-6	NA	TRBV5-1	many	CASSLGTDYNSPLHF	TGCGCCAGCAGCTTGGGGACAGACTATAATTCACCCCTCCACTTT
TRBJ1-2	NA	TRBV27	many	CASSPLQRWSYGYTF	TGTGCCAGCAGTCCCCTCCAGCGGTGGAGCTATGGCTACACCTTC
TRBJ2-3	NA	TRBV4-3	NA	CASSQGRGLTDTQYF	TGCGCCAGCAGCCAAGGGCGGGGGCTCACAGATACGCAGTATTTT
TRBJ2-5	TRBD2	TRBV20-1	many	CSASPSGGNLQETQYF	TGCAGTGCTAGCCCTAGCGGGGGTAACCTCCAAGAGACCCAGTACTTC
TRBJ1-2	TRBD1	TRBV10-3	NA	CAISESGQGIDGYTF	TGTGCCATCAGTGAGTCTGGACAGGGAATTGATGGCTACACCTTC
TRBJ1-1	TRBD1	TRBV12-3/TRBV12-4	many	CASRLQGVLNTEAFF	TGTGCCAGCAGACTACAGGGGGTCCTGAACACTGAAGCTTTCTTT
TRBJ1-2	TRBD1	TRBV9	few	CASSVGTVGGYTF	TGTGCCAGCAGCGTGGGGACAGTTGGAGGCTACACCTTC
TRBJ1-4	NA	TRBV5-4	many	CASSQDSRWGPTNEKLFF	TGTGCCAGCAGCCAGGACAGCCGCTGGGGGCCAACTAATGAAAAACTGTTTTTT
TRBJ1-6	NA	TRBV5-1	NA	CASSLDGFENSPLHF	TGCGCCAGCAGCTTGGACGGGTTTGAGAATTCACCCCTCCACTTT